A selection of T cell receptor beta chains follows, all from one sample in a study of T cell responses to AZD1222 COVID-19 vaccine. Produced via immunoSEQ multiplex PCR; TCRdb's table is partial and in-frame only. This table holds about 110,000 clones, roughly nine tenths found once. The sample consisted of peripheral blood, taken on day 0 of AZD1222 vaccination. The receptor set was obtained from an adult in good health. Each CDR3 is given without its conserved first and last residue.

v_gene	j_gene	CDR3aa
TRBV6-4	TRBJ2-2	ASSDRRGANTGELF
TRBV6-6	TRBJ2-3	ASRWTSGSSGDTQY
TRBV14	TRBJ2-7	ASSQGGGTYEQY
TRBV5-1	TRBJ1-2	ASSSPEGEGYT
TRBV30	TRBJ1-4	ASATGINEKLF
TRBV6-2/TRBV6-3	TRBJ1-1	ASSYRSVNTEAF
TRBV7-2	TRBJ2-7	ASSLDLTGNSYEQY
TRBV6-6	TRBJ1-3	ASSYLVGSGNTIY
TRBV4-1	TRBJ1-2	ASSQDEPGGFYGYT
TRBV30	TRBJ1-6	AWSRQGGINSPLH
TRBV30	TRBJ2-3	AWSRLAGGPHYTDTQY
TRBV5-1	TRBJ2-1	ASSLRQDGDEQF
TRBV28	TRBJ1-6	ASRGRSYNSPLH
TRBV2	TRBJ1-2	ASSFRYTHYGYT
TRBV21-1	TRBJ1-5	ASSKAVEDRQPWRYQPQH
TRBV5-1	TRBJ1-4	ASSLTPGSNEKLF
TRBV6-2/TRBV6-3	TRBJ1-6	ASSPRDRGNSPLH
TRBV4-2	TRBJ2-3	ASSRLAGALDTQY
TRBV2	TRBJ1-1	ASFRDRASHGAF
TRBV20-1	TRBJ2-7	SGQGTDEQY
TRBV5-1	TRBJ1-6	ASSLGTGGRNWYGSSPLH
TRBV9	TRBJ1-2	ASTSGGNNYGYT
TRBV20-1	TRBJ2-5	SASHQETQY
TRBV20-1	TRBJ2-7	SASTRQVYEQY
TRBV3-1/TRBV3-2	TRBJ1-6	ASSLGDSPLH
TRBV6-5	TRBJ1-5	ASRTAYNQPQH
TRBV3-1/TRBV3-2	TRBJ2-2	ASSQAGSTGELF
TRBV3-1/TRBV3-2	TRBJ2-7	ASSQVPESYEQY
TRBV28	TRBJ1-2	ASSPPGTSTYGYT
TRBV28	TRBJ2-2	ACPGGDGELF
TRBV7-2	TRBJ2-7	ASSLSRHYEQY
TRBV5-5	TRBJ1-1	ASSFGGMNTEAF
TRBV5-1	TRBJ2-5	ASSLEEPPETQY
TRBV10-3	TRBJ2-6	AISEAPGRGAGANVLT
TRBV20-1	TRBJ2-5	SAIVLETQY
TRBV25-1	TRBJ1-1	ASSVVDRDDTEAF
TRBV28	TRBJ2-1	ASSLSYELREQF
TRBV4-3	TRBJ2-6	ASSQDTASGLYSGANVLT
TRBV9	TRBJ1-2	ASSVITGTPGGYT
TRBV6-2/TRBV6-3	TRBJ2-7	ASSYRAGSYEQY
TRBV28	TRBJ1-1	ASSTPGHANTEAF
TRBV19	TRBJ2-7	ASSNTRGDEQY
TRBV6-5	TRBJ2-1	ANLAGERDNEQF
TRBV3-1/TRBV3-2	TRBJ2-7	ASSQEWSGTTREQY
TRBV7-3	TRBJ1-2	ASSFSTGGGYT